This T cell receptor beta chain was captured in a study of early T cells in non-severe SARS-CoV-2 infection. Turning to the study itself: From unsorted whole blood, bulk RNA was sequenced, and the chains remained unpaired. Whole-study findings and limits: Using VDJdb, the matching emphasized anti-spike CD8 responses while missing private and CD4 specificities.

The CDR3 extends over 16 amino acids. The germline V gene encodes CDR1 MNHEY and CDR2 SMNVEV (reference sequence). V was clipped by 0 bases and J by 2 bases, with 11 bases between them. This clonotype was seen repeatedly, ten times or more. What it binds is unknown. Molecules of cDNA were individually given unique molecular identifiers that were attached to them. TCRdb reprocessed the 5' RACE reads via MiXCR and lists one record per CDR3 protein. Of 100,000 to 140,000 distinct CDR3 sequences listed, around 10% are singletons. The gene calls are TRBV27 and TRBJ1-5; the D gene is possibly TRBD1 (5 bases). The sample comprised whole blood. The clonotype comes from an adult who was a healthcare worker with PCR-confirmed SARS-CoV-2 infection or an uninfected control (not recorded which). Here the CDR3 reads CASSLSGLQGNQPQHF. The CDR3 nucleotides are TGTGCCAGCAGTTTATCTGGGCTACAGGGCAATCAGCCCCAGCATTTT.